The next 6 T cell receptor beta chains were all read from a single sample in a study of blood T cell repertoires in COVID-19. Only in-frame clones appear in the TCRdb table, and some are missing; sequencing was by immunoSEQ multiplex PCR. The table lists 200,000 or so clones, roughly 88% of them singletons, with about 2.1% in the top ten. The source material was peripheral blood. All receptors come from a middle-aged man who had recovered from COVID-19.

The chain employs TRBV2 and TRBJ1-3, with no clear D. The V and J ends lost 6 bases and 0 bases respectively, with 9 bases between them. Germline CDR1 reads SNHLY; CDR2 reads FYNNEI. This CDR3 region has 14 residues. This chain's CDR3 is CASSSGFSGNTIYF. The CDR3, as DNA: TGTGCCAGCAGCTCAGGCTTCTCTGGAAACACCATATATTTT.

CDR3: CAAARTGGTYEQYF. The CDR3 DNA reads as TGTGCCGCGGCAAGAACAGGGGGCACCTACGAGCAGTACTTC. V usage is TRBV6-5 and J usage is TRBJ2-7, with 9 bases aligning to TRBD1. Germline V gene sequence: CDR1 MNHEY, CDR2 SVGAGI. The CDR3 length is 14 residues. Trimming removed 11 bases from V and 2 bases from J; junction bases left unmatched: 10.

V usage is TRBV7-2 and J usage is TRBJ1-2; a possible D gene is TRBD1 (5 bases). This CDR3 has 14 residues. Germline CDR1 reads SGHTA; CDR2 reads FQGNSA. The V and J ends lost 4 bases and 3 bases respectively, with 12 bases between them. CDR3 loop: CASSSGGGYYGYTF. The CDR3 nucleotides read TGTGCCAGCAGCTCCGGCGGGGGTTACTATGGCTACACCTTC.

The chain is built from TRBV4-3 and TRBJ2-7; 11 bases map to TRBD1. The germline V gene encodes CDR1 LGHNA and CDR2 YSLEER. The J segment lost 3 bases and the V segment lost 4 bases, leaving 8 bases of the junction unmatched. The CDR3 sequence is 16 residues long. For the CDR3, the DNA is TGCGCCAGCAGCCGCTCAGGGACAGGGGGGGGCTACGAGCAGTACTTC. Protein sequence: CASSRSGTGGGYEQYF.

The chain is built from TRBV12-3 or TRBV12-4 and TRBJ1-4, with D hard to call. CDR3 length: 13 amino acids. Trimming took off 5 bases at V and 8 bases at J, with 12 bases between the two ends. The CDR3 is CASSLQITEKLFF. The CDR3 DNA reads TGTGCCAGCAGTCTACAGATAACCGAAAAACTGTTTTTT.

This sequence joins TRBV7-9 and TRBJ1-2; D gene uncertain. CDR3 size: 14 residues. Germline V gene sequence: CDR1 SEHNR, CDR2 FQNEAQ (reference sequence). Trimming pared 5 bases from V and 6 bases from J, leaving 16 bases between. The CDR3 DNA reads TGTGCCAGCAGCCAGACGGCTCCGGAGGATGGCTACACCTTC. This translates into CASSQTAPEDGYTF.